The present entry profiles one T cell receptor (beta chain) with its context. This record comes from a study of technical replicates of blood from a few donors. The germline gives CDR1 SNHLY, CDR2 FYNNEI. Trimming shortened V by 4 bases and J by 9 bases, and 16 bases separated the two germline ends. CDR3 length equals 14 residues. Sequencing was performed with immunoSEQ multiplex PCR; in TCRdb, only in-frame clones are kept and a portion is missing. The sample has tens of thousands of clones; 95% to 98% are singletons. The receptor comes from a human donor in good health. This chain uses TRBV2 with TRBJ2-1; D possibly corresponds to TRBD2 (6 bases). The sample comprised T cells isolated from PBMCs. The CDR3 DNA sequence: TGTGCCAGCAGTGGGGCGGGGACGGCGGGTGAGCAGTTCTTC. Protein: CASSGAGTAGEQFF.